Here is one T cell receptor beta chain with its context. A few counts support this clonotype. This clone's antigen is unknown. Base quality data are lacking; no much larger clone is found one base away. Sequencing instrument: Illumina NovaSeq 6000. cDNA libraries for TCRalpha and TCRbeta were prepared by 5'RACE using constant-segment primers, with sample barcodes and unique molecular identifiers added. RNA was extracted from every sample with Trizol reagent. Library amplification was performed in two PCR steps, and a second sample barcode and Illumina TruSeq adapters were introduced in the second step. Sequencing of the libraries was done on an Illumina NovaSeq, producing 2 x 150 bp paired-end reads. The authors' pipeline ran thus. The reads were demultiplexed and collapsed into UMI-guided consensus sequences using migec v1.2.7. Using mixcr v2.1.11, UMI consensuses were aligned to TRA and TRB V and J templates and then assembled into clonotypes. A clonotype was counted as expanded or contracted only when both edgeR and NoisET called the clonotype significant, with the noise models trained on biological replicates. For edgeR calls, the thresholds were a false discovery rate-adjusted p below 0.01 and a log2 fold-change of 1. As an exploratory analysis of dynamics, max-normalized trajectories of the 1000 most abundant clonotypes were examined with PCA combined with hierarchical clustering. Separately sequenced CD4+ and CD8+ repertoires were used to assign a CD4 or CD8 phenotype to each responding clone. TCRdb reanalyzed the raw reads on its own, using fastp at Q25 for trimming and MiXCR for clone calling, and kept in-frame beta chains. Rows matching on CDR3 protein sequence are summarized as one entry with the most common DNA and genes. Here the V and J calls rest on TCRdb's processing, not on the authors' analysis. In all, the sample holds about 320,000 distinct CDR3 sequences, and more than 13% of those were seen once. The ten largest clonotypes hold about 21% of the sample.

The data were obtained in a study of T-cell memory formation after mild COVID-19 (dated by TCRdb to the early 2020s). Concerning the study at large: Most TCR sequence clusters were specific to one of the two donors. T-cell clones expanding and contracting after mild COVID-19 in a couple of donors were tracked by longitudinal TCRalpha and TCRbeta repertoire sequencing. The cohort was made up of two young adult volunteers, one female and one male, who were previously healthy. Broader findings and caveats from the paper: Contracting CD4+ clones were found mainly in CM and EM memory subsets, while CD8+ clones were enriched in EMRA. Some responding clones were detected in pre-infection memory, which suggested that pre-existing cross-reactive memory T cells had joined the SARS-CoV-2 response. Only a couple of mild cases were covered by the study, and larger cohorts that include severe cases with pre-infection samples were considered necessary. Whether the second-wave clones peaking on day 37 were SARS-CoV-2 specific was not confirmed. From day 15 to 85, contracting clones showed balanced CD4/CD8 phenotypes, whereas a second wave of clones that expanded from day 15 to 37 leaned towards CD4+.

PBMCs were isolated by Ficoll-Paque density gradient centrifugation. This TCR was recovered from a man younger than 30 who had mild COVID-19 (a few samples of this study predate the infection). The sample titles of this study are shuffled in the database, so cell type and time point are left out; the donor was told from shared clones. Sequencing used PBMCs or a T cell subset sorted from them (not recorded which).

The DNA sequence reads TGTGCCAGCACGTTCAACACTGAAGCTTTCTTT. Its protein is CASTFNTEAFF. The chain joins TRBV2 to TRBJ1-1; confidence is insufficient to name the D gene. Trimming removed 7 bases from V and 2 bases from J, leaving 5 bases between the germline ends. CDR1 and CDR2 are drawn from the germline V gene: SNHLY, FYNNEI. The CDR3 contains 11 residues, cysteine and phenylalanine counted. The entry retains the CDR3 DNA only, 33 bases that are in frame from base 1.